The entry below gives a single T cell receptor beta chain sequence along with its context. What it binds is unknown. The PCR had 60 Vbeta and 13 Jbeta primers. In the original workflow: Tens of millions of unique TCR beta chains, around 11 million of them shared, were counted by a later analysis. This table comes from immunoSEQ multiplex PCR, and its TCRdb copy is limited to in-frame clones, with some not included. For V, J and clone size, that table is used; D and trimming come from the DNA. The specimen's table records fewer than 60,000 clones. This sample stems from a study of cytomegalovirus exposure and HLA in healthy donors. The study's findings and limits: Fewer than 20,000 TCR beta sequences were associated with HLA alleles at 0.05 false discovery rate in a later analysis. In an earlier analysis, productive rearrangement rates for most beta V segments clustered near 87% or 30%.

Germline V lookup: CDR1 SSHAT, CDR2 FNYEAQ (reference sequence). The CDR3 sequence is 15 residues long. The chain has TRBV7-7 and TRBJ2-7; 7 bases map to TRBD2. This TCR was recovered from a woman in her 30s in good health and CMV-seropositive. The source material was PBMCs. The CDR3 DNA is TGTGCTAGCCGCGTATCACACTCGGGGGGCTACGAGCAGTACTTC. Amino acids: CASRVSHSGGYEQYF.